This entry lists 29 T cell receptor beta chains sequenced from one sample in a study of T cell repertoires in cytomegalovirus infection. TCRdb re-called the reads with MiXCR, one entry per CDR3 protein. The sample consists of about 250,000 distinct CDR3 sequences, 15% to 20% of them appearing once. Sequences were obtained from CD8+ T cells from PBMCs. The receptors stem from a human donor in good health (CMV status not recorded). Some clones in this sample may be carry-over from other donors' samples.

This chain connects TRBV5-4 to TRBJ1-1; D unresolved. The CDR3 is made up of 14 amino acids. The V gene lost 1 base and the J gene lost 8 bases, with 15 bases spanning the gap. Germline lookup yields CDR1 SGHNT and CDR2 YYREEE (reference sequence). CDR3 in DNA: TGTGCCAGCAGCTTGATTGCGGTTCCTCTCGAAGCTTTCTTT. It yields the protein CASSLIAVPLEAFF.

This clonotype was counted a few times. J is TRBJ1-2 and V is TRBV28, with 10 bases matching TRBD1. Trimming removed 7 bases from V and 4 bases from J; junction bases left unmatched: 18. The CDR3 sequence is 18 residues long. The V gene's germline CDR1 is MDHEN and CDR2 SYDVKM. The CDR3 spells CASTPQHRDRGSGYGYTF. The CDR3 DNA reads as TGTGCCAGCACACCCCAGCACCGGGACAGGGGATCGGGCTATGGCTACACCTTC.

This clonotype was seen a handful of times. CDR3 in DNA: TGTGCCAGCAGCTTATCTCCCGGTACCAAAGAGACCCAGTACTTC. Translated: CASSLSPGTKETQYF. The chain uses TRBV11-2 and TRBJ2-5; D ambiguous. Trimming stripped 2 bases from V and 3 bases from J, with 13 bases between. This CDR3 is built from 15 residues. Germline CDR1 SGHAT, CDR2 FQNNGV.

This clonotype was counted a few times. The chain links TRBV6-6 to TRBJ1-1; possibly TRBD1 for D (6 bases). The CDR3 consists of 15 residues. Per germline, CDR1 MNHNY and CDR2 SVGAGI (reference sequence). V lost 8 bases and J lost 5, with 21 bases in between. Here the CDR3 DNA reads TGTGCCAGCCTCCTGGAGTGGGGGGGCGGTACTGAAGCTTTCTTT. Translation gives CASLLEWGGGTEAFF.

The chain is built from TRBV14 and TRBJ1-6, with unresolved D. Trimming shortened V by 0 bases and J by 3 bases, and 12 bases separated the two germline ends. Germline lookup yields CDR1 SGHDN and CDR2 FVKESK. The length of the CDR3 is 17 residues. The CDR3 DNA sequence: TGTGCCAGCAGCCAAGAATCGATAAAGTACTATAATTCACCCCTCCACTTT. Translated: CASSQESIKYYNSPLHF.

This clonotype was seen once. This chain links TRBV20-1 with TRBJ1-4; D might be TRBD1 (6 bases). The CDR3 has 18 residues. CDR1 is DFQATT, CDR2 SNEGSKA, per germline (reference sequence). V lost 3 bases, J lost 0 bases, and 20 bases lay in between. CDR3 protein: CSASVASRGQSTNEKLFF. CDR3 DNA sequence: TGCAGTGCTAGTGTCGCATCCAGGGGACAATCAACTAATGAAAAACTGTTTTTT.

Ten or more counts support this clonotype. The V gene is TRBV6-5, the J gene TRBJ2-2; possible D gene TRBD1, 6 bases. Deletions cut 6 bases from V and 6 bases from J, with 14 bases between. The CDR3 totals 14 residues. Germline V gene sequence: CDR1 MNHEY, CDR2 SVGAGI. CDR3 sequence: CASSPSQGAGELFF. The CDR3 bases are TGTGCCAGCAGCCCATCACAGGGAGCCGGGGAGCTGTTTTTT.

In nucleotides, the CDR3 is TGTGCCAGCAGTTCGATTTTGTACCAAGAGACCCAGTACTTC. Its protein is CASSSILYQETQYF. V is TRBV28 and J is TRBJ2-5; D unclear. Trimming removed 4 bases at V and 0 bases at J, with 9 bases between. This CDR3 is 14 amino acids long. Germline CDR1 and CDR2: MDHEN and SYDVKM.

The chain employs TRBV6-2 or TRBV6-3 and TRBJ2-3; D unclear. The V end was cut by 0 bases, the J end by 7 bases, with 8 bases between. CDR1 and CDR2 (germline): MNHEY, SVGEGT. The CDR3 is made up of 13 amino acids. In DNA, the CDR3 is TGTGCCAGCAGTTACTCTTCCGGTAATACGCAGTATTTT. As protein: CASSYSSGNTQYF.

This clonotype showed up many times. This chain joins TRBV20-1 and TRBJ1-1, with D possibly matching TRBD1 (6 bases). Between the trimmed V and J ends, which lost 1 base and 6 bases, there was a span of 21 bases. From germline, CDR1 is DFQATT and CDR2 SNEGSKA (reference sequence). This CDR3 has 16 amino acids. This chain's CDR3 is CSARGSKGGLKAEAFF. For the CDR3, the DNA is TGCAGTGCTAGAGGTTCAAAGGGGGGATTAAAGGCTGAAGCTTTCTTT.

This clonotype was recorded at least ten times. The V gene is TRBV7-6, the J gene TRBJ2-1; D perhaps matches TRBD1 (5 bases). The CDR3 extends over 14 amino acids. The V gene's germline CDR1 is SGHVS and CDR2 FNYEAQ. Trimming removed 1 base at V and 10 bases at J, with 14 bases between. In DNA form, the CDR3 reads TGTGCCAGCAGCTTAGTGCCGGACCCAGGGGAGCAGTTCTTC. This gives the protein CASSLVPDPGEQFF. The full variable domain, with the rest looked up from reference TRBV7-6 and TRBJ2-1, is GAGVSQSPRYKVTKRGQDVALRCDPISGHVSLYWYRQALGQGPEFLTYFNYEAQQDKSGLPNDRFSAERPEGSISTLTIQRTEQRDSAMYRCASSLVPDPGEQFFGPGTRLTVL.

Worth noting for this clonotype: This may be a read error: a much more frequent sequence differs by one nucleotide. The chain combines TRBV6-5 with TRBJ2-6; D is ambiguous. Trimming took 4 bases from V and 0 from J, leaving 16 bases between them. The CDR3 extends over 18 amino acids. Germline V gene lookup returns CDR1 MNHEY and CDR2 SVGAGI. The CDR3 is CASSCSTDLYSGANVLTF. The CDR3, as DNA: TGTGCCAGCAGTTGCTCGACGGACCTGTACTCTGGGGCCAACGTCCTGACTTTC.

This clonotype was counted at least ten times. CDR3 bases: TGTGCCAGCAGCTTTGCAGGGAACACTGAAGCTTTCTTT. Translated: CASSFAGNTEAFF. The chain joins TRBV7-9 to TRBJ1-1, with unresolved D. From germline, CDR1 is SEHNR and CDR2 FQNEAQ (reference sequence). Trimming pared 3 bases from V and 1 base from J, leaving 6 bases between. This CDR3 is 13 amino acids long. The full variable domain, with the rest looked up from reference TRBV7-9 and TRBJ1-1, is DTGVSQNPRHKITKRGQNVTFRCDPISEHNRLYWYRQTLGQGPEFLTYFQNEAQLEKSRLLSDRFSAERPKGSFSTLEIQRTEQGDSAMYLCASSFAGNTEAFFGQGTRLTVV.

The genes are TRBV4-1 and TRBJ2-7, with 7 positions matching TRBD1. CDR3 size: 15 residues. The germline CDR1 and CDR2 sequences are MGHRA and YSYEKL. The V segment lost 4 bases and the J segment 2 bases; nucleotides outside the gene matches: 8. The CDR3 protein is CASSRTETGPYEQYF. CDR3 coding DNA: TGCGCCAGCAGCCGGACAGAGACAGGGCCCTACGAGCAGTACTTC.

A few counts support this clonotype. The CDR3 here is CASSPDSVSSSYNSPLHF. The CDR3 DNA is TGTGCCAGCAGCCCGGACAGCGTATCGAGCTCCTATAATTCACCCCTCCACTTT. V is TRBV4-2 and J is TRBJ1-6, with D perhaps TRBD1 (6 bases). This CDR3 contains 18 residues. The germline CDR1 and CDR2 sequences are LGHNA and YNFKEQ. Trimming removed 4 bases at V and 0 bases at J, with 16 bases between.

The chain recombines TRBV10-3 with TRBJ1-1; 11 bases agree with TRBD1. The germline gives CDR1 ENHRY, CDR2 SYGVKD. The CDR3 covers 14 residues. V trimming: 6 bases; J trimming: 11 bases; junction bases outside the gene matches: 11. CDR3 in amino acids: CAISERTGGFGAFF. The CDR3 nucleotides read TGTGCCATCAGCGAAAGGACAGGGGGCTTCGGGGCTTTCTTT.

This clonotype was seen a few times. The genes are TRBV27 and TRBJ2-1; 13 nucleotides match TRBD2. V dropped 2 bases and J dropped 3; count of bases not matched to a gene: 7. CDR1 is MNHEY and CDR2 is SMNVEV in the germline V gene (reference sequence). The CDR3 sequence is 18 residues long. The CDR3 spells CASSLTPGLAGFYNEQFF. The CDR3 bases are TGTGCCAGCAGTTTAACTCCGGGACTAGCGGGGTTCTACAATGAGCAGTTCTTC.

This clonotype was seen a handful of times. The genes are TRBV6-4 and TRBJ2-1; D gene ambiguous. From germline, CDR1 is MRHNA and CDR2 SNTAGT. The CDR3 is 15 amino acids. V was trimmed by 6 bases and J by 8 bases, leaving 20 bases between them. In DNA, the CDR3 is TGTGCCAGCAGCCGGAGTGGGTCGGCAATAGATGAGCAGTTCTTC. This encodes CASSRSGSAIDEQFF.

The chain recombines TRBV5-4 with TRBJ2-1; TRBD1 aligns across 8 bases. V shed 2 bases, J shed 8 bases, and the junction held 6 bases outside the gene matches. CDR1 and CDR2 from the germline V gene are SGHNT and YYREEE (reference sequence). This CDR3 comprises 14 residues. The CDR3 coding sequence is TGTGCCAGCAGCTTCGTCCAGGGGGCTGATGAGCAGTTCTTC. It is translated as CASSFVQGADEQFF.

This clonotype was counted ten times or more. V and J are TRBV7-2 and TRBJ2-7; D might be TRBD2 (6 bases). Germline CDR1 is SGHTA and CDR2 is FQGNSA. V lost 7 bases to trimming and J lost 6 bases, with 19 bases between them. The CDR3 has 14 amino acids. The CDR3 sequence: CASTRPGGAPEQYF. CDR3 coding DNA: TGTGCCAGCACCCGACCTGGAGGGGCGCCCGAGCAGTACTTC.

The J gene is TRBJ2-5, the V gene TRBV11-2; a weak D match, TRBD1 (6 bases). V lost 3 bases and J lost 2, with 19 bases in between. CDR3 length: 17 amino acids. Germline CDR1 reads SGHAT; CDR2 reads FQNNGV. This CDR3 reads CASSLIFRGADQETQYF. The CDR3 nucleotides are TGTGCCAGCAGCTTGATCTTCAGGGGAGCGGATCAAGAGACCCAGTACTTC.

This rearrangement joins TRBV4-2 to TRBJ1-6; D is unclear. The CDR3 covers 15 residues. Germline V gene data show CDR1 as LGHNA and CDR2 as YNFKEQ. V shed 1 base and J shed 3 bases, with 7 bases lying between them. The CDR3 DNA reads TGTGCCAGCAGCCAAGCCCCGGGCTATAATTCACCCCTCCACTTT. Amino acid sequence: CASSQAPGYNSPLHF.

The chain links TRBV27 to TRBJ2-6; the D is unclear. V was pared by 10 bases and J by 1 base, with 8 bases between. The germline V gene has CDR1 MNHEY and CDR2 SMNVEV (reference sequence). The CDR3 is 13 amino acids. CDR3 residues: CATHGSGANVLTF. CDR3 DNA: TGTGCCACCCACGGATCTGGGGCCAACGTCCTGACTTTC. The full variable domain, in which reference TRBV27 and TRBJ2-6 provide the parts outside the CDR3, is EAQVTQNPRYLITVTGKKLTVTCSQNMNHEYMSWYRQDPGLGLRQIYYSMNVEVTDKGDVPEGYKVSRKEKRNFPLILESPSPNQTSLYFCATHGSGANVLTFGAGSRLTVL.

The rearrangement uses TRBV4-3 and TRBJ2-2; D not resolved. V gave up 0 bases and J gave up 0 bases, with 11 bases separating them. Germline lookup yields CDR1 LGHNA and CDR2 YSLEER. The CDR3 extends over 17 amino acids. For the CDR3, the DNA is TGCGCCAGCAGCCAAGATTACCAGATTCCGAACACCGGGGAGCTGTTTTTT. Translating gives CASSQDYQIPNTGELFF.

This clonotype was found many times. The rearrangement joins TRBV7-9 to TRBJ1-4; D is unresolved. CDR1 and CDR2 (germline): SEHNR, FQNEAQ (reference sequence). Trimming left V 1 base short and J 8 bases short, with 8 bases between. The CDR3 sequence is 13 residues long. The CDR3 nucleotides read TGTGCCAGCAGCTTAGTCCATGAAGAAAAACTGTTTTTT. Residues: CASSLVHEEKLFF. The full variable domain, in which reference TRBV7-9 and TRBJ1-4 provide the parts outside the CDR3, is DTGVSQNPRHKITKRGQNVTFRCDPISEHNRLYWYRQTLGQGPEFLTYFQNEAQLEKSRLLSDRFSAERPKGSFSTLEIQRTEQGDSAMYLCASSLVHEEKLFFGSGTQLSVL.

This clonotype was found many times. The rearrangement links TRBV7-6 to TRBJ2-1, with TRBD2 matching over 12 bases. Germline trimming cut 5 bases from V and 8 bases from J; bases unmatched to any gene: 10. CDR3 length: 16 amino acids. The germline V gene has CDR1 SGHVS and CDR2 FNYEAQ. This CDR3 reads CASSNKLAGGGDEQFF. As DNA, the CDR3 is TGTGCCAGCAGCAATAAACTAGCGGGGGGTGGGGATGAGCAGTTCTTC.

This clonotype occurred many times. The chain has TRBV11-3 and TRBJ2-7; no firm D call. Per the germline V gene, CDR1 is SGHNT and CDR2 is YENEEA. Trimming removed 5 bases at V and 0 bases at J, with 17 bases between. The CDR3 sequence is 16 residues long. CDR3 region: CASSPNIDRPSYEQYF. CDR3 DNA sequence: TGTGCCAGCAGCCCCAACATAGACCGTCCCTCCTACGAGCAGTACTTC.

The table lists this clonotype with many counts. The gene calls are TRBV28 and TRBJ2-3, with 9 bases identical to TRBD2. The CDR3 totals 16 residues. Germline V gene lookup returns CDR1 MDHEN and CDR2 SYDVKM. Trimming removed 2 bases from V and 4 bases from J; junction bases left unmatched: 7. The CDR3 DNA follows: TGTGCCAGCAGTTTAGGTGGTAGCGGGGGATCAGATACGCAGTATTTT. This translates into CASSLGGSGGSDTQYF.

The chain recombines TRBV4-3 with TRBJ2-5; TRBD1 matches 10 bases. The CDR3 has 18 amino acids. J was trimmed by 4 bases and V by 4 bases; bases with no gene match: 15. CDR1 LGHNA and CDR2 YSLEER come from the germline V gene. The CDR3 sequence is CASSPFWAGTGAGETQYF. For the CDR3, the DNA is TGCGCCAGCAGCCCGTTTTGGGCGGGGACAGGGGCGGGAGAGACCCAGTACTTC.